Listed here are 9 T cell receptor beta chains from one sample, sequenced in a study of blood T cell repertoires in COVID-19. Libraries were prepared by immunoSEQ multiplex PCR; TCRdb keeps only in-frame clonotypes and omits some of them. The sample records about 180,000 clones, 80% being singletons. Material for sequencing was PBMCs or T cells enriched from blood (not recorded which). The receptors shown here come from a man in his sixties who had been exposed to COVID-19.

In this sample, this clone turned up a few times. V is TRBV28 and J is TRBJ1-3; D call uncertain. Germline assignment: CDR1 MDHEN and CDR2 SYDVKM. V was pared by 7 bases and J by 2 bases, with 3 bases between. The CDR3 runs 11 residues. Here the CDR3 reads CASTAGNTIYF. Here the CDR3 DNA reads TGTGCCAGCACGGCTGGAAACACCATATATTTT.

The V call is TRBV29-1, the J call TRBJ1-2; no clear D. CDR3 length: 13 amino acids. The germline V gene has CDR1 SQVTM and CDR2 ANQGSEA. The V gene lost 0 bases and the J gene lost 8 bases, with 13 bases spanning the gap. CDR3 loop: CSVEDLRVGGYTF. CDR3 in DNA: TGCAGCGTTGAAGATCTTCGGGTTGGCGGCTACACCTTC.

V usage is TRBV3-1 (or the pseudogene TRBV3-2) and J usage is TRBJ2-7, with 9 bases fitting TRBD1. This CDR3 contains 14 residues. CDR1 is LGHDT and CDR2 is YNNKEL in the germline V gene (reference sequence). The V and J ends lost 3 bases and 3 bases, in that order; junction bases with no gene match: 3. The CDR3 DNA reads TGTGCCAGCAGCCATCGGGACAGGGACTACGAGCAGTACTTC. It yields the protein CASSHRDRDYEQYF.

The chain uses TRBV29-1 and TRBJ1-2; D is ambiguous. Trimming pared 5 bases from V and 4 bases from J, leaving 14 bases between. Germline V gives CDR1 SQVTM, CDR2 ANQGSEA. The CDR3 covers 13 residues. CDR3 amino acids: CSVLPSRGYGYTF. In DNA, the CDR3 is TGCAGCGTTCTTCCTTCCAGAGGCTATGGCTACACCTTC.

CDR3 residues: CASSEAGVRGTQYF. The CDR3 DNA sequence: TGCGCCAGCTCCGAAGCGGGAGTCAGGGGTACGCAGTATTTT. The rearrangement joins TRBV10-1 to TRBJ2-3; 8 nucleotides agree with TRBD2. CDR3 length equals 14 residues. Per germline, CDR1 WNHNN and CDR2 SYGVQD (reference sequence). The ends lost 8 bases at V and 8 bases at J; junction bases unmatched: 12.

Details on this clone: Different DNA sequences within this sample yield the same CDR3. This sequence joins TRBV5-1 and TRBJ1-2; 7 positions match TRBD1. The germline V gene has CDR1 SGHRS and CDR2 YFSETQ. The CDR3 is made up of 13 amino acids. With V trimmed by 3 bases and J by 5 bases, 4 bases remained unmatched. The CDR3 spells CASSSGQLYGYTF. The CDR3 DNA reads TGCGCCAGCAGCTCGGGACAGCTTTATGGCTACACCTTC.

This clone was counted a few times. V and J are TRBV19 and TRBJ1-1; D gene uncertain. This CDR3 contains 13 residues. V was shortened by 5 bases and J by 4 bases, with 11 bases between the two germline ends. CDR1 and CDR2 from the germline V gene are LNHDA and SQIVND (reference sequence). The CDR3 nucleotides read TGTGCCAGTAGTTTCGCAGGATCCACTGAAGCTTTCTTT. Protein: CASSFAGSTEAFF.

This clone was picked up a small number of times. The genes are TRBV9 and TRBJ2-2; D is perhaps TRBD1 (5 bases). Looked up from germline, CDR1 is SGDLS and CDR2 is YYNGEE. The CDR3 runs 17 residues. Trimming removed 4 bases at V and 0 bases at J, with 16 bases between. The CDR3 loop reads CASSSRPDSANTGELFF. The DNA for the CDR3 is TGTGCCAGCAGCTCACGCCCTGACAGCGCGAACACCGGGGAGCTGTTTTTT.

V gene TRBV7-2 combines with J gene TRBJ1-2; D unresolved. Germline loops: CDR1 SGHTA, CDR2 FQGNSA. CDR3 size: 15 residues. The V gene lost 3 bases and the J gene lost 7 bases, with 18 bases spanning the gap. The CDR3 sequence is CASSFPGSMRPGYTF. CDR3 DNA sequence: TGTGCCAGCAGCTTTCCGGGTAGTATGCGACCTGGCTACACCTTC.